One and the same sample provided the 8 T cell receptor beta chains below, sequenced in a study of cytomegalovirus exposure and HLA in healthy donors. Primers included in the PCR were 60 Vbeta and 13 Jbeta primers. Measured with immunoSEQ multiplex PCR; TCRdb has only the in-frame clones, and not every one. Among about 190,000 clones listed, roughly four fifths were seen once. Sequencing input: PBMCs. These receptors were collected from a young woman in good health and CMV-seropositive.

This chain uses TRBV21-1 with TRBJ1-2; the D call of TRBD1 is as the table states it, not checked on the DNA. TRBV21-1 corresponds to a pseudogene. This CDR3 comprises 17 residues. As DNA, the CDR3 is TGTGCCAGCAGCAAAGATGGGGGACAGATCACTAACTATGGCTACACCTTC. Its protein is CASSKDGGQITNYGYTF.

This chain links TRBV5-1 with TRBJ2-2; no firm D call. Germline CDR1 SGHRS, CDR2 YFSETQ. V lost 4 bases and J 6 bases, leaving 7 bases between the germline ends. The CDR3 runs 12 residues. CDR3 protein: CASSPVAGELFF. CDR3 DNA: TGCGCCAGCAGCCCTGTAGCCGGGGAGCTGTTTTTT. Full variable domain (missing parts from reference TRBV5-1 and TRBJ2-2): KAGVTQTPRYLIKTRGQQVTLSCSPISGHRSVSWYQQTPGQGLQFLFEYFSETQRNKGNFPGRFSGRQFSNSRSEMNVSTLELGDSALYLCASSPVAGELFFGEGSRLTVL.

The chain has TRBV6-4 and TRBJ2-1, with 12 nucleotides matching TRBD1. V trimming: 3 bases; J trimming: 8 bases; junction bases outside the gene matches: 5. CDR1 is MRHNA, CDR2 SNTAGT, per germline. The CDR3 contains 15 residues. The CDR3 DNA sequence: TGTGCCAGCAGTGAATCCGGGACAGGGGGCCATGAGCAGTTCTTC. Translating it yields CASSESGTGGHEQFF.

V and J are TRBV5-1 and TRBJ2-1; D not resolved. In germline, CDR1 is SGHRS, CDR2 YFSETQ. CDR3 size: 15 residues. Trimming removed 0 bases at V and 3 bases at J, with 10 bases between. The CDR3, as DNA: TGCGCCAGCAGCTTGGACGGAGCTGTCTACAATGAGCAGTTCTTC. Translated: CASSLDGAVYNEQFF.

The chain carries TRBV11-2 and TRBJ1-3; no clear D gene. The CDR3 is 11 residues long. Trimming left V 8 bases short and J 9 bases short, with 11 bases between. CDR1 and CDR2 from the germline V gene are SGHAT and FQNNGV. Here the CDR3 reads CASDSTGTIYF. CDR3 in DNA: TGTGCCAGCGACTCAACCGGCACCATATATTTT.

The chain links TRBV5-6 to TRBJ2-7; D is unresolved. V was shortened by 2 bases and J by 3 bases, with 6 bases between the two germline ends. The CDR3 covers 12 residues. CDR1 and CDR2 (germline): SGHDT, YYEEEE. The CDR3 DNA reads TGTGCCAGCAGCTTTCTCGGCTACGAGCAGTACTTC. It encodes CASSFLGYEQYF.

The chain has TRBV27 and TRBJ1-1, with a tentative D call TRBD1 (5 bases). The CDR3 loop spans 13 amino acids. Between the trimmed V and J ends, which lost 4 bases and 4 bases, there was a span of 10 bases. Per the germline V gene, CDR1 is MNHEY and CDR2 is SMNVEV (reference sequence). The CDR3 spells CASSYVGGTEAFF. The CDR3, as DNA: TGTGCCAGCAGTTATGTGGGGGGCACTGAAGCTTTCTTT.

V is TRBV23-1 and J is TRBJ1-1; no definite D call. TRBV23-1 is known as an ORF, though its function is uncertain. V lost 2 bases and J 1 base, leaving 17 bases between the germline ends. There are 17 residues in the CDR3. DNA for the CDR3: TGCGCCAGCAGTCAACTCGGCCGGGTATTTGAGAACACTGAAGCTTTCTTT. As protein: CASSQLGRVFENTEAFF.